This passage covers 18 T cell receptor beta chains from one sample sequenced in a study of T cell responses to AZD1222 COVID-19 vaccine. The assay was immunoSEQ multiplex PCR, and TCRdb's table has in-frame clones only and misses some. The sample includes 150,000 to 200,000 clones, approximately 90% of them seen just once. The sequenced sample was peripheral blood, obtained 28 days after the second AZD1222 dose. The receptors derive from an adult who received the AZD1222 COVID-19 vaccine.

This clone was seen once. The chain carries TRBV19 and TRBJ1-3; D unclear. Germline V gives CDR1 LNHDA, CDR2 SQIVND (reference sequence). The CDR3 extends over 15 amino acids. The V end was cut by 6 bases, the J end by 7 bases, with 19 bases between. CDR3 loop: CASRDRGLEPNTIYF. DNA for the CDR3: TGTGCCAGTAGGGACCGTGGATTGGAGCCCAACACCATATATTTT.

The sample holds one count of this clone. The CDR3 DNA is TGCGCCAGCAGCTTGGCCGGGGAGCCCTACGAGCAGTACTTC. Encoded protein: CASSLAGEPYEQYF. The V call is TRBV5-1, the J call TRBJ2-7; weak D call: TRBD2 (5 bases). Trimming removed 0 bases at V and 2 bases at J, with 9 bases between. The CDR3 has 14 residues. Germline CDR1 SGHRS, CDR2 YFSETQ.

The CDR3 is CASSLTPLGSSYNSPLHF. CDR3 DNA: TGTGCCAGCAGTTTAACACCCCTGGGGAGCTCCTATAATTCACCCCTCCACTTT. This sequence joins TRBV27 and TRBJ1-6; no firm D call. CDR1 is MNHEY, CDR2 SMNVEV, per germline (reference sequence). The CDR3 sequence is 18 residues long. Trimming shortened V by 2 bases and J by 0 bases, and 14 bases separated the two germline ends.

This chain links TRBV12-5 with TRBJ1-3, with D perhaps matching TRBD1 (6 bases). This CDR3 is 19 amino acids long. Trimming removed 0 bases at V and 0 bases at J, with 18 bases between. Germline CDR1 LGHNT, CDR2 FRNRAP. For the CDR3, the DNA is TGTGCTAGTGGTTTGGTGGCCCTAATGGAGGGGGGCTCTGGAAACACCATATATTTT. It is translated as CASGLVALMEGGSGNTIYF.

CDR3 in amino acids: CASSRLGPSSYNEQFF. CDR3 nucleotide sequence: TGTGCCAGCAGCAGACTAGGGCCCTCGTCCTACAATGAGCAGTTCTTC. This chain connects TRBV7-3 to TRBJ2-1; weak D call: TRBD2 (6 bases). Between the trimmed V and J ends, which lost 5 bases and 1 base, there was a span of 15 bases. Germline V gene lookup returns CDR1 SGHTA and CDR2 FQGTGA. This CDR3 comprises 16 residues.

The chain uses TRBV7-9 and TRBJ1-2, with D unclear. V was cut by 5 bases and J by 8 bases, with 21 bases left in between. CDR3 length: 15 residues. In germline, CDR1 is SEHNR, CDR2 FQNEAQ (reference sequence). CDR3 nucleotide sequence: TGTGCCAGCAGCCTTGGCCCACTTCCCGCCTTAGGCTACACCTTC. It translates to CASSLGPLPALGYTF.

This chain joins TRBV7-9 and TRBJ2-7; possible D gene TRBD1, 6 bases. This CDR3 is built from 13 residues. Trimming pared 7 bases from V and 5 bases from J, leaving 15 bases between. Germline CDR1 and CDR2: SEHNR and FQNEAQ (reference sequence). CDR3 sequence (DNA): TGTGCCAGCACCTGGGGCAGGGGCGACGAGCAGTACTTC. It specifies CASTWGRGDEQYF. Variable domain in full (rest from reference TRBV7-9 and TRBJ2-7): DTGVSQNPRHKITKRGQNVTFRCDPISEHNRLYWYRQTLGQGPEFLTYFQNEAQLEKSRLLSDRFSAERPKGSFSTLEIQRTEQGDSAMYLCASTWGRGDEQYFGPGTRLTVT.

This sequence joins TRBV10-3 and TRBJ1-1; D not resolved. From germline, CDR1 is ENHRY and CDR2 SYGVKD. The ends were cut back, 10 bases at V and 0 bases at J, with 12 bases in the middle. This CDR3 is built from 13 residues. The CDR3 sequence: CATEPGVNTEAFF. CDR3 DNA: TGTGCCACCGAGCCCGGAGTGAACACTGAAGCTTTCTTT.

The rearrangement uses TRBV14 and TRBJ2-1, with TRBD2 matching over 8 bases. Trimming at V came to 3 bases and at J to 4 bases, leaving 8 bases not matched to a gene. The CDR3 is 16 amino acids. Germline V gives CDR1 SGHDN, CDR2 FVKESK. The DNA of the CDR3 is TGTGCCAGCAGCCAGCTTGCCGGGGGGGAGTACAATGAGCAGTTCTTC. Its translation: CASSQLAGGEYNEQFF.

This clone showed up just once. The DNA for the CDR3 is TGTGCCACCAGCAGAGGGGCGGGGACAGACGGTGGCTACACCTTC. It encodes CATSRGAGTDGGYTF. The V gene is TRBV15, the J gene TRBJ1-2; TRBD1 matches at 7 bases. The CDR3 has 15 amino acids. CDR1 is LNHNV and CDR2 is YYDKDF in the germline V gene (reference sequence). V lost 1 base, J lost 7 bases, and 9 bases stayed unmatched.

This sequence joins TRBV7-2 and TRBJ2-7; a possible D gene is TRBD1 (5 bases). Trimming left V 2 bases short and J 2 bases short, with 13 bases between. CDR1 is SGHTA and CDR2 is FQGNSA in the germline V gene. The CDR3 extends over 15 amino acids. The CDR3 sequence: CASSLQLDKTYEQYF. CDR3 bases: TGTGCCAGCAGCTTACAGTTGGACAAGACCTACGAGCAGTACTTC.

The rearrangement links TRBV9 to TRBJ1-5; no clear D. CDR1 is SGDLS and CDR2 is YYNGEE in the germline V gene. The ends were cut back, 4 bases at V and 5 bases at J, with 10 bases in the middle. This CDR3 comprises 13 residues. The CDR3 nucleotides are TGTGCCAGCAGCCGGACTGAAGATCAGCCCCAGCATTTT. Its protein product is CASSRTEDQPQHF. The full variable domain, its missing parts supplied by reference TRBV9 and TRBJ1-5, is DSGVTQTPKHLITATGQRVTLRCSPRSGDLSVYWYQQSLDQGLQFLIQYYNGEERAKGNILERFSAQQFPDLHSELNLSSLELGDSALYFCASSRTEDQPQHFGDGTRLSIL.

In regard to this clone: Its ends do not fully match the called genes, so a read error is possible. The V gene is TRBV28, the J gene TRBJ2-3; 12 nucleotides align to TRBD1. There are 15 residues in the CDR3. Germline CDR1 is MDHEN and CDR2 is SYDVKM. The CDR3 protein is CANSAGQGASDTQYF. The CDR3 bases are TGTGCCAACAGTGCGGGACAGGGGGCCTCTGATACGCAGTATTTT.

A few counts support this clone. The chain employs TRBV3-1 (or the pseudogene TRBV3-2) and TRBJ1-2; the D gene is possibly TRBD1 (6 bases). The CDR3 covers 16 residues. Germline CDR1 reads LGHDT; CDR2 reads YNNKEL (reference sequence). The V gene lost 2 bases and the J gene lost 4 bases, with 17 bases spanning the gap. The CDR3 region has the DNA TGTGCCAGCAGCCAATCCCTACAGGGCTGGGGCTATGGCTACACCTTC. This encodes CASSQSLQGWGYGYTF.

This clone has only a few counts. V and J are TRBV28 and TRBJ1-2, with 7 bases aligning to TRBD1. V was pared by 10 bases and J by 4 bases, with 12 bases of the junction left unmatched. Germline assignment: CDR1 MDHEN and CDR2 SYDVKM. CDR3 length equals 14 residues. The CDR3 reads CATRSTGVGYGYTF. CDR3 DNA: TGTGCCACCCGGAGCACAGGGGTCGGCTATGGCTACACCTTC.

The J gene is TRBJ2-2, the V gene TRBV19; a weak D match, TRBD1 (5 bases). The germline V gene has CDR1 LNHDA and CDR2 SQIVND (reference sequence). There are 14 residues in the CDR3. V was cut by 5 bases and J by 3 bases, with 10 bases left in between. CDR3 bases: TGTGCCAGTAGTCTAAGACAGTACACCGGGGAGCTGTTTTTT. Translation: CASSLRQYTGELFF.

This sequence joins TRBV5-4 and TRBJ2-5, with D unresolved. This CDR3 spans 14 amino acids. The germline V gene encodes CDR1 SGHNT and CDR2 YYREEE (reference sequence). The V gene lost 3 bases and the J gene lost 2 bases, with 11 bases spanning the gap. CDR3 in DNA: TGTGCCAGCAGCTGGGGATCGGTACAAGAGACCCAGTACTTC. This translates into CASSWGSVQETQYF.

J is TRBJ2-7 and V is TRBV6-4; no reliable D call. Germline assignment: CDR1 MRHNA and CDR2 SNTAGT. V was trimmed by 4 bases and J by 6 bases, leaving 13 bases between them. The CDR3 spans 13 residues. The CDR3 loop reads CASSAHFNSEQYF. CDR3 bases: TGTGCCAGCAGTGCCCATTTTAATAGCGAGCAGTACTTC.